This TCR beta chain was identified in a study of beta chain features in type 1 diabetes. The ends were cut back, 7 bases at V and 3 bases at J, with 19 bases in the middle. From germline, CDR1 is LNHDA and CDR2 SQIVND (reference sequence). The CDR3 has 16 residues. Broader study findings: The study found moderately but significantly shorter TCRB CDR3s in all four CD4+ subsets of Type 1 diabetes patients. Patients' naive, central memory and regulatory TCRB repertoires appeared more alike than those of healthy donors.

Concerning this clone: Its antigen is undetermined.

Sampling consisted of one heparinised blood draw per donor, averaging approximately 100 mL. CD45RO/CCR7/CD25/CD127/CD95/CD27 staining was used to isolate CD4+ naive, central memory, regulatory and stem cell-like memory cells by sorting. Sort purity for all populations was recorded as exceeding 98%. The whole isolated RNA underwent reverse transcription, so sequencing captured expressed TCRB transcripts. Profiling relied on immunoSEQ multiplex PCR, and the TCRdb table lists in-frame clones only, not all of them. This sample has hundreds of thousands of clones, with more than 12% found just once. The TCR sequence derives from a man aged 18 to 29 with type 1 diabetes. V usage is TRBV19 and J usage is TRBJ1-5; possibly TRBD1 for D (6 bases). The sample consisted of naive CD4+ T cells from blood. CDR3: CASTIGTGTLNQPQHF. CDR3 nucleotides: TGTGCCAGTACCATAGGTACCGGGACACTCAATCAGCCCCAGCATTTT.